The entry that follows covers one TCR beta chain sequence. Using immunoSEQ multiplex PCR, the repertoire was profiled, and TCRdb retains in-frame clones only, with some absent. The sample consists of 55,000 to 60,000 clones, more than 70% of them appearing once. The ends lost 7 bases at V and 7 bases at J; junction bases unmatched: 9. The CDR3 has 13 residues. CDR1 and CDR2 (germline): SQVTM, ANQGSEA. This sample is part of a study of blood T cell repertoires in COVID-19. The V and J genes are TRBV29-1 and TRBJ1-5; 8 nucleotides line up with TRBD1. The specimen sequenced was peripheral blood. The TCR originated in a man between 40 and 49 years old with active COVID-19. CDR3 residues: CSAQTGEGQPQHF. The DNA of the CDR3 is TGCAGCGCTCAGACAGGGGAGGGACAGCCCCAGCATTTT.